This T cell receptor (beta chain) was sequenced in a study of T-cell reconstitution after alpha-beta-depleted transplantation in children. Overall study findings and caveats: High day-60 TCRbeta diversity in some patients came from surviving recipient T cells and thymic progenitors. By one year post-transplant, T-cell counts and diversity largely arose from T cells that were newly produced. Alpha-beta T cells about two months after transplant reportedly derived from several hundred expanded graft clones.

Unique molecular identifiers were used to barcode this TCRbeta library. TCRdb recomputed calls from the PCR reads with MiXCR, one row per CDR3 protein. The sample contains about 830,000 distinct CDR3 sequences, about 15% of which appear only once. This clonotype was seen a handful of times. Its antigen is as yet unknown. Per germline, CDR1 MGHRA and CDR2 YSYEKL. The CDR3 covers 19 residues. Between the trimmed V and J ends, which lost 1 base and 8 bases, there was a span of 27 bases. The receptor was isolated from a male patient aged 5 to 17 who had a stem cell transplant for acute lymphoblastic leukemia, so the T cells may come from the graft donor. The sample consisted of PBMCs, mostly from graft donor cells, taken 360 days after TCRalphabeta/CD19-depleted stem cell transplant. The V call is TRBV4-1, the J call TRBJ2-1, with D maybe TRBD1 (6 bases). CDR3 loop: CASSQGGLGGALSVDEQFF. CDR3 bases: TGCGCCAGCAGCCAAGGAGGATTAGGGGGAGCGCTATCAGTCGATGAGCAGTTCTTC.